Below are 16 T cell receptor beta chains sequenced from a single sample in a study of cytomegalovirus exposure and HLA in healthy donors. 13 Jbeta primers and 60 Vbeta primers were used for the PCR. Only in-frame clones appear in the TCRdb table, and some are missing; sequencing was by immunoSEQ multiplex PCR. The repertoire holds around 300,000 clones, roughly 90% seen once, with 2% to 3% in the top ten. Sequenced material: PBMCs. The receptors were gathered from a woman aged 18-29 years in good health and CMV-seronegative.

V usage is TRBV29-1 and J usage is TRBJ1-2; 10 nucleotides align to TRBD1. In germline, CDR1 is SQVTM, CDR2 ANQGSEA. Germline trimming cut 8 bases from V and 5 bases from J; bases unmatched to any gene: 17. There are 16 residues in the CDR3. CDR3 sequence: CSTAGTGESDGYGYTF. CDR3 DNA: TGCAGCACGGCCGGGACAGGGGAATCGGATGGTTATGGCTACACCTTC.

The CDR3 loop reads CASSLVGGGPSTDTQYF. The CDR3 DNA reads TGTGCCAGCAGCTTAGTGGGGGGGGGCCCAAGCACAGATACGCAGTATTTT. The V gene is TRBV7-9, the J gene TRBJ2-3; possible D gene TRBD2, 7 bases. There are 17 residues in the CDR3. The V gene's germline CDR1 is SEHNR and CDR2 FQNEAQ (reference sequence). V lost 1 base and J 0 bases, leaving 14 bases between the germline ends.

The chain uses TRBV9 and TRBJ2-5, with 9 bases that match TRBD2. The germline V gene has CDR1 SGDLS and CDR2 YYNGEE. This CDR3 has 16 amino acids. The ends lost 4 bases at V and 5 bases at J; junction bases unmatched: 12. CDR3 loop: CASSPSGTSSWETQYF. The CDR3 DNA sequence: TGTGCCAGCAGCCCGTCAGGGACTAGCAGTTGGGAGACCCAGTACTTC.

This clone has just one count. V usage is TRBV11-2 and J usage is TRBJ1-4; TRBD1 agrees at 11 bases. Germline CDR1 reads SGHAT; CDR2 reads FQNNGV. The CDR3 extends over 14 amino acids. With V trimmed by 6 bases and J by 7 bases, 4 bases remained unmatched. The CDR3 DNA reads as TGTGCCAGCAGTTCCGGGACAGGGGGTGAAAAACTGTTTTTT. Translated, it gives CASSSGTGGEKLFF.

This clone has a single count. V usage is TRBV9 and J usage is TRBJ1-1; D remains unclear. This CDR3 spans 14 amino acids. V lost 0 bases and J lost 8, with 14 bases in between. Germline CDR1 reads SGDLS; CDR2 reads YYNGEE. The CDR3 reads CASSVGPILGEAFF. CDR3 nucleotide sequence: TGTGCCAGCAGCGTAGGGCCTATCCTAGGAGAAGCTTTCTTT.

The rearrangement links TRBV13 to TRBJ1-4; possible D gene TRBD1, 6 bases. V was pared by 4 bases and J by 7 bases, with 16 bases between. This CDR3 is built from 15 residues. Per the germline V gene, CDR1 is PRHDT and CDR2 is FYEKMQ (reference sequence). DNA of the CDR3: TGTGCCAGCAGCTCAAGACAGGAAGGGGGTGAAAAACTGTTTTTT. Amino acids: CASSSRQEGGEKLFF.

The CDR3 region is CASSNLDPRGTEAFF. In DNA, the CDR3 is TGTGCCAGCAGTAACCTAGACCCGAGAGGGACTGAAGCTTTCTTT. The chain combines TRBV6-1 with TRBJ1-1; no clear D gene. Germline V gene sequence: CDR1 MNHNS, CDR2 SASEGT. Trimming left V 5 bases short and J 5 bases short, with 18 bases between. This CDR3 comprises 15 residues.

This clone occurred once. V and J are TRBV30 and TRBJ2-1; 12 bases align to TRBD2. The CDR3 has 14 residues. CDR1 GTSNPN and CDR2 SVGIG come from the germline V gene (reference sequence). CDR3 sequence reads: CSSGRLAGDNEQFF. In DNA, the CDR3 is TGTTCTTCTGGGAGACTAGCGGGGGACAATGAGCAGTTCTTC.

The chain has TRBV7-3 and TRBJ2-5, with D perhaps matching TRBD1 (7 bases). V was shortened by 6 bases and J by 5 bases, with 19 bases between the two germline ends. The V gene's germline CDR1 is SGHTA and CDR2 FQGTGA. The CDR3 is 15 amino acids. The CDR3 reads CASSFQGEDKETQYF. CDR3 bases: TGTGCCAGCAGTTTCCAGGGGGAGGATAAGGAGACCCAGTACTTC.

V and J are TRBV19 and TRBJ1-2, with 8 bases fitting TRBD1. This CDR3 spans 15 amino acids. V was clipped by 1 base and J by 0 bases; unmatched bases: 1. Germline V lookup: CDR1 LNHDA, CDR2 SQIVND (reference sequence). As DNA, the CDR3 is TGTGCCAGTAGTATAGCGGGACAGGCTAACTATGGCTACACCTTC. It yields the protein CASSIAGQANYGYTF.

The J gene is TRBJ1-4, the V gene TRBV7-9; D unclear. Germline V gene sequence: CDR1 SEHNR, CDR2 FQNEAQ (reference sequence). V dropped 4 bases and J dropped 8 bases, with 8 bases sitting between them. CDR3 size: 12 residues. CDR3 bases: TGTGCCAGCAGCTCCCGCAGGGAAAAACTGTTTTTT. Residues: CASSSRREKLFF. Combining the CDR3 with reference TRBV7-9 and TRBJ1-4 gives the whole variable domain DTGVSQNPRHKITKRGQNVTFRCDPISEHNRLYWYRQTLGQGPEFLTYFQNEAQLEKSRLLSDRFSAERPKGSFSTLEIQRTEQGDSAMYLCASSSRREKLFFGSGTQLSVL.

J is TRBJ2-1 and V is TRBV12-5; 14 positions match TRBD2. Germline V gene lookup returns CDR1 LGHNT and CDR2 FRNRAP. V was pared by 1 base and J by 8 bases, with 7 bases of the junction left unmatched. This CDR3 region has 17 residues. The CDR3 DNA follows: TGTGCTAGTGGTTTGGGGACTAGCGGGGGGCCCCCCCATGAGCAGTTCTTC. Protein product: CASGLGTSGGPPHEQFF.

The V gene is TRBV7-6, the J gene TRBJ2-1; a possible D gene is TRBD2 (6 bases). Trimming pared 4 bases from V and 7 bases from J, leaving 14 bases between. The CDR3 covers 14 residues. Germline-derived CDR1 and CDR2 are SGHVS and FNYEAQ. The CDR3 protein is CASSSGTPTNEQFF. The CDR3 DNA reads TGTGCCAGCAGCTCCGGGACTCCCACGAATGAGCAGTTCTTC.

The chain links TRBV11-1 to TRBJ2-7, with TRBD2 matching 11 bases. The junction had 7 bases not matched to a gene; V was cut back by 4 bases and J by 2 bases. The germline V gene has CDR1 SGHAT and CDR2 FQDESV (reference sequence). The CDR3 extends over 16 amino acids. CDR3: CASSSDSGGVAYEQYF. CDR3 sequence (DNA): TGTGCCAGCAGCTCCGATAGCGGGGGGGTTGCCTACGAGCAGTACTTC.

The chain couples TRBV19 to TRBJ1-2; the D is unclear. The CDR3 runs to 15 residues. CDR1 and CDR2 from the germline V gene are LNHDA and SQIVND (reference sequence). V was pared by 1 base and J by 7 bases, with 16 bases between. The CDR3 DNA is TGTGCCAGTAGTATAGGAGTTAACCACCTAGGTGGCTACACCTTC. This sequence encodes CASSIGVNHLGGYTF.

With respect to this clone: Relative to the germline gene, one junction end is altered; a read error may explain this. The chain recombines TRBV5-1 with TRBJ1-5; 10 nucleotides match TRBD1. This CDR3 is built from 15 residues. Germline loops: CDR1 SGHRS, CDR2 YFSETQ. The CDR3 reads CASSSGTGDNQPQRF. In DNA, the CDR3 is TGCGCCAGCAGCTCTGGGACAGGGGACAATCAGCCCCAGCGTTTT.